The subject of this entry is one T cell receptor (beta chain). The CDR3 has 12 amino acids. V was trimmed by 7 bases and J by 5 bases, leaving 11 bases between them. From germline, CDR1 is MDHEN and CDR2 SYDVKM. TCRdb redid the calling of the reads with MiXCR, one entry per CDR3 protein. The sample includes some 180,000 distinct CDR3 sequences, approximately 19% of them seen just once. This sample is part of a study of T cell repertoires in cytomegalovirus infection. The gene calls are TRBV28 and TRBJ2-5; no clear D. What was sequenced was PBMCs. This clonotype was obtained from a human donor in good health (CMV status not recorded). Some clones in this sample may be carry-over from other donors' samples. CDR3: CASTTLTETQYF. CDR3 bases: TGTGCCAGCACAACCCTAACGGAGACCCAGTACTTC.